This T cell receptor (beta chain) was sequenced for a study of blood T cell repertoires in COVID-19. The overall study: Some COVID-19 samples were acute and others convalescent; all came from the United States, Italy and Spain.

This CDR3 has 17 residues. As to this clone: Other DNA sequences within the sample encode an identical CDR3.

Sequenced by immunoSEQ multiplex PCR; TCRdb stores in-frame clones only, minus some. This table has approximately 70,000 clones, about 85% appearing once. The sequencing sample was made of peripheral blood. V and J are TRBV1 and TRBJ2-3; the table names TRBD2, a call not compared with the DNA. TRBV1 is assigned pseudogene status. This TCR was recovered from a woman in her 50s with COVID-19, enrolled during active disease. Here the CDR3 reads CTSSRETVAGSRDTQYF. DNA of the CDR3: TGCACCAGTAGCCGGGAAACGGTAGCGGGATCCCGGGATACGCAGTATTTT.